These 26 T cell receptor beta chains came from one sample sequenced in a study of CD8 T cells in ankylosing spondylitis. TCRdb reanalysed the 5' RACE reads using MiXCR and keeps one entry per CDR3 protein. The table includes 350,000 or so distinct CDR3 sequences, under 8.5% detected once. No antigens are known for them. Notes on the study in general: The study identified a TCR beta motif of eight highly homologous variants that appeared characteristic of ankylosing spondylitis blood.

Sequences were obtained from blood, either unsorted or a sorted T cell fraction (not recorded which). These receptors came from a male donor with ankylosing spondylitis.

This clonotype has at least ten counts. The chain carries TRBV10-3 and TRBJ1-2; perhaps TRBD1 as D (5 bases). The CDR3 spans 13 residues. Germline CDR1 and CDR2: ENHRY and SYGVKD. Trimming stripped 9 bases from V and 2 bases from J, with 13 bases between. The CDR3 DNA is TGTGCCATTCCGGGACCTTTAAACTATGGCTACACCTTC. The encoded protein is CAIPGPLNYGYTF.

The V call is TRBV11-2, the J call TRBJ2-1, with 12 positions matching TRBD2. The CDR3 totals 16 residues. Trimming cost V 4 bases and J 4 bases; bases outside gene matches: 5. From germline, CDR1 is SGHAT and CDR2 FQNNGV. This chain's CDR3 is CASSSHGLAGYNEQFF. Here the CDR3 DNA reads TGTGCCAGCAGCTCTCACGGACTAGCGGGATACAATGAGCAGTTCTTC.

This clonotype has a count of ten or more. CDR3 sequence reads: CASSPAGTGGYEQYF. The CDR3 DNA is TGTGCCAGCAGTCCCGCCGGGACAGGGGGATACGAGCAGTACTTC. The V call is TRBV28, the J call TRBJ2-7, with TRBD1 identical over 11 bases. V lost 5 bases and J lost 4; bases outside the gene matches: 7. Per the germline V gene, CDR1 is MDHEN and CDR2 is SYDVKM. This CDR3 region has 15 residues.

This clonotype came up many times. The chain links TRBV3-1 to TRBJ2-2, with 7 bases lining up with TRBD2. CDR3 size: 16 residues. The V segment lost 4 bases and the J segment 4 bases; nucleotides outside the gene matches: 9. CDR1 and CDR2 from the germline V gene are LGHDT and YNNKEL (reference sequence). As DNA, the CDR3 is TGTGCCAGCAGCCTACAGCGGGGCCCGGTCACCGGGGAGCTGTTTTTT. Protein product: CASSLQRGPVTGELFF.

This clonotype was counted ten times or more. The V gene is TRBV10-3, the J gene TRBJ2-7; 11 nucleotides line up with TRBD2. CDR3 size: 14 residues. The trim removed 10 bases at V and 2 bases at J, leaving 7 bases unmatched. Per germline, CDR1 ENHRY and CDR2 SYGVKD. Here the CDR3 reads CATKIAGGPYEQYF. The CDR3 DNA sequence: TGTGCCACCAAAATAGCGGGAGGGCCCTACGAGCAGTACTTC.

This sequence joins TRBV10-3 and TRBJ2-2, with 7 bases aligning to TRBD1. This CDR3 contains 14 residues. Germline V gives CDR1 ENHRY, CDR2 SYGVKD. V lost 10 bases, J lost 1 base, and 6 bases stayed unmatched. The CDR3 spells CATSRDRNTGELFF. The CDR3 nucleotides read TGTGCCACAAGCCGGGACAGGAACACCGGGGAGCTGTTTTTT.

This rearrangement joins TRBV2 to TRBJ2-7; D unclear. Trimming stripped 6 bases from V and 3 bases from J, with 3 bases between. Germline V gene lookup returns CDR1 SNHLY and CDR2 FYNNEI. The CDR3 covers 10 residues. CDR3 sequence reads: CASRGYEQYF. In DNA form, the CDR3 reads TGTGCCAGCAGGGGCTACGAGCAGTACTTC. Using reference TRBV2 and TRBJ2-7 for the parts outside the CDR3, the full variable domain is EPEVTQTPSHQVTQMGQEVILRCVPISNHLYFYWYRQILGQKVEFLVSFYNNEISEKSEIFDDQFSVERPDGSNFTLKIRSTKLEDSAMYFCASRGYEQYFGPGTRLTVT.

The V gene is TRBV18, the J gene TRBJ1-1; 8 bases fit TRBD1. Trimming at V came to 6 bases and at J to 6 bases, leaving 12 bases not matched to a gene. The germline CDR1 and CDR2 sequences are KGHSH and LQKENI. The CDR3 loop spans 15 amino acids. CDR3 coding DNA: TGTGCCAGCTCCGCGGACAGGGTAAAGACCGCTGAAGCTTTCTTT. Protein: CASSADRVKTAEAFF.

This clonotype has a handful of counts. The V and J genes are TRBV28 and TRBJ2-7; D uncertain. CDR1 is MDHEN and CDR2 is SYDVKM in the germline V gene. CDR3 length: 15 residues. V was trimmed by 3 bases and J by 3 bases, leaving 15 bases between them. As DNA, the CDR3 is TGTGCCAGCAGTTTCCCACCCCCGGGCGACTACGAGCAGTACTTC. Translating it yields CASSFPPPGDYEQYF.

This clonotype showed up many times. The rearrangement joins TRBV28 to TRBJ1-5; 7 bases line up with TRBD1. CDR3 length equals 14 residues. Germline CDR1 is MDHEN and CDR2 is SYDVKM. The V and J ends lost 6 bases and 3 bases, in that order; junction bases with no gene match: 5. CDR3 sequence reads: CASSVTGANQPQHF. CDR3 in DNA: TGTGCCAGCAGCGTCACAGGGGCCAATCAGCCCCAGCATTTT.

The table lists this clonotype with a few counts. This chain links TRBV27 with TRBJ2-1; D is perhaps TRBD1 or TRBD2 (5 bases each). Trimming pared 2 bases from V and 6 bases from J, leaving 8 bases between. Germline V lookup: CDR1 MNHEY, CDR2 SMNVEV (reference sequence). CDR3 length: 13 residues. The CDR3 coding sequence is TGTGCCAGCAGTTTACGGGGCGCCAATGAGCAGTTCTTC. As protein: CASSLRGANEQFF.

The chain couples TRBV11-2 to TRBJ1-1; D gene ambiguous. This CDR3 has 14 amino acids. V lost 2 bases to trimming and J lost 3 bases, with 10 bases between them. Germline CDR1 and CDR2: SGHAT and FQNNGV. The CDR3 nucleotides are TGTGCCAGCAGCTTAAGCGGGCCGGACACTGAAGCTTTCTTT. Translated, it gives CASSLSGPDTEAFF.

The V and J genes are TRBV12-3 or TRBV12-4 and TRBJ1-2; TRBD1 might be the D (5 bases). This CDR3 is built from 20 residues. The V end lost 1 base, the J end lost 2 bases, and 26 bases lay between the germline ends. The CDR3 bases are TGTGCCAGCAGTTTAGGACCAATTGGAGGGACCGCGCAGACCAACTATGGCTACACCTTC. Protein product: CASSLGPIGGTAQTNYGYTF.

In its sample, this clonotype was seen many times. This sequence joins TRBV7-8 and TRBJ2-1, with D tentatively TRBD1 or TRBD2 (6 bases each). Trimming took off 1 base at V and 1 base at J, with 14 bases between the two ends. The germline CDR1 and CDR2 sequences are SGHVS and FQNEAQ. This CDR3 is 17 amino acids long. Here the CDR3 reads CASSLEGGLASYNEQFF. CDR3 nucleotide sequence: TGTGCCAGCAGCTTAGAGGGGGGCCTAGCGTCCTACAATGAGCAGTTCTTC. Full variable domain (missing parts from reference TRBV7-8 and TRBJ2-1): GAGVSQSPRYKVAKRGQDVALRCDPISGHVSLFWYQQALGQGPEFLTYFQNEAQLDKSGLPSDRFFAERPEGSVSTLKIQRTQQEDSAVYLCASSLEGGLASYNEQFFGPGTRLTVL.

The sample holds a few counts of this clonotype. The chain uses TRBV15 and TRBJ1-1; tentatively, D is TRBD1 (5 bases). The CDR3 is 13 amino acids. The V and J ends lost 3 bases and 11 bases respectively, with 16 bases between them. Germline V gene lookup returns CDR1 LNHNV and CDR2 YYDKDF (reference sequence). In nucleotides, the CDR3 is TGTGCCACCAGCAGCCGGGACGGGGCGGCGGCTTTCTTT. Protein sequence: CATSSRDGAAAFF.

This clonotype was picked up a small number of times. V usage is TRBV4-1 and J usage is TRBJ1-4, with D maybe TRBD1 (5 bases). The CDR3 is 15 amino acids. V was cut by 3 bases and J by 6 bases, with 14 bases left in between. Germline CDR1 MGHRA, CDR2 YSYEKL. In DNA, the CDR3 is TGCGCCAGCAGCCAGAGAGGAGGGGCGGATGAAAAACTGTTTTTT. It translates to CASSQRGGADEKLFF.

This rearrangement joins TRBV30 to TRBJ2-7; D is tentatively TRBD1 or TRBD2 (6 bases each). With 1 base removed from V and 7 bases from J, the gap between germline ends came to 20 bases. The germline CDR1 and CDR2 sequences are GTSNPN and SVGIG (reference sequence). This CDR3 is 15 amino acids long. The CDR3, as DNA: TGTGCCTGGAGTGGGGTGGGGGGCATCTTGTGGGAGCAGTACTTC. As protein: CAWSGVGGILWEQYF.

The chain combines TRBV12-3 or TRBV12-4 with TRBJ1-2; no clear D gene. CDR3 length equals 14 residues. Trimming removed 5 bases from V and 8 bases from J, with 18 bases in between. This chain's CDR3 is CASSQSPLMSGYTF. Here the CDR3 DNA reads TGTGCCAGCAGTCAGTCCCCGCTCATGTCGGGCTACACCTTC.

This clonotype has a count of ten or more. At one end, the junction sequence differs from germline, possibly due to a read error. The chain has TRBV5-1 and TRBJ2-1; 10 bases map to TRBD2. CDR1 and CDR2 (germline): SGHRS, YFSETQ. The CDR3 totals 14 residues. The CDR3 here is CASSLAGVYNEQFF. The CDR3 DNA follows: TGTGCCAGCAGCCTAGCGGGAGTATACAATGAGCAGTTCTTC.

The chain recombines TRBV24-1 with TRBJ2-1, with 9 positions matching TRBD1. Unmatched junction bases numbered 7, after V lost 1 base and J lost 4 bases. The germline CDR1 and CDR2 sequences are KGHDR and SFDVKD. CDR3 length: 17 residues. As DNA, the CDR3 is TGTGCCACCAGTGATTTTTTATTAGGACAGGGGTACAATGAGCAGTTCTTC. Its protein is CATSDFLLGQGYNEQFF.

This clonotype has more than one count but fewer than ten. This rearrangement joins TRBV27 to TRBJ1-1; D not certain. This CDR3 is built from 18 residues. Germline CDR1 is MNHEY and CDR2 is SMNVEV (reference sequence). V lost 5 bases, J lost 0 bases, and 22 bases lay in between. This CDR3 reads CASSLRGPYSSMNTEAFF. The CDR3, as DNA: TGTGCCAGCAGTCTCCGAGGACCTTACAGCAGCATGAACACTGAAGCTTTCTTT.

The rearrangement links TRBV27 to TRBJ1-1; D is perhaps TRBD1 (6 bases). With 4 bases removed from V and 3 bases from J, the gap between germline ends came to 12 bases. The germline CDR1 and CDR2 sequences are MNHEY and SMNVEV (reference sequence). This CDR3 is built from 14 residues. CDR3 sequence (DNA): TGTGCCAGCAGTTACAGGGACCGGGACACTGAAGCTTTCTTT. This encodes CASSYRDRDTEAFF.

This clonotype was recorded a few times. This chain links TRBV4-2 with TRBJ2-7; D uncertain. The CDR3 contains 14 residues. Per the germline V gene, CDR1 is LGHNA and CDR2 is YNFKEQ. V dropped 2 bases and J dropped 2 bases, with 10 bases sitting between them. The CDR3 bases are TGTGCCAGCAGCCAATCAACCCACCCCTACGAGCAGTACTTC. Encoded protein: CASSQSTHPYEQYF.

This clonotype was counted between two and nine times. The CDR3 DNA reads TGTGCCAGCGCCGTGGATGGGACTAGTGTTTATACGCAGTATTTT. It translates to CASAVDGTSVYTQYF. The V call is TRBV25-1, the J call TRBJ2-3, with 8 bases that match TRBD2. J gave up 7 bases and V 8 bases, and 14 bases lay outside the gene matches. Germline V gene data show CDR1 as MGHDK and CDR2 as SYGVNS. The CDR3 has 15 residues.

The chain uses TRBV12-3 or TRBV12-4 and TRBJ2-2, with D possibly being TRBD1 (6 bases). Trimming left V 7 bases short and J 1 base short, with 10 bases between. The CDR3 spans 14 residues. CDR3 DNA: TGTGCCAGCAAAACGGGACAGAACACCGGGGAGCTGTTTTTT. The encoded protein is CASKTGQNTGELFF.

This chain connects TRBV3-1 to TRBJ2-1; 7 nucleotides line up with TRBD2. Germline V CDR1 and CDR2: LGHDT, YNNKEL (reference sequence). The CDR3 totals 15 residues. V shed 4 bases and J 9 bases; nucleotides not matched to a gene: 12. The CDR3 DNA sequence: TGTGCCAGCAGCCCTCCGCGACTAGCCTCAAGTGAGCAGTTCTTC. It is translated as CASSPPRLASSEQFF.